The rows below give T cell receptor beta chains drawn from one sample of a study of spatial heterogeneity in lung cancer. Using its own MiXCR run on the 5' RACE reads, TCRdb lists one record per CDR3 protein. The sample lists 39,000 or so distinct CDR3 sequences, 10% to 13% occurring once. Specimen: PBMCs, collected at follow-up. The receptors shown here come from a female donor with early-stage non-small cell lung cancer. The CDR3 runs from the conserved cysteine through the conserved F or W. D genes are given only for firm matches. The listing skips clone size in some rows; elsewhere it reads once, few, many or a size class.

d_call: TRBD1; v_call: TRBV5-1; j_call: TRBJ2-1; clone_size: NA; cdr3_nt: TGCGCCAGCAGCTCGTTTATCGGGACAGGGGCCGATGAGCAGTTCTTC; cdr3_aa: CASSSFIGTGADEQFF
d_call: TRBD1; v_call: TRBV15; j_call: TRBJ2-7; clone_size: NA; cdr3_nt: TGTGCCACCAGCGCAGTAGGGACAGGCTACGAGCAGTACTTC; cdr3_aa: CATSAVGTGYEQYF
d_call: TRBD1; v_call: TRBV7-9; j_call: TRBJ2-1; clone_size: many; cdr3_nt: TGTGCCAGCAGCTTTGGATTCCGGGACAGGGGCGAGAGCTCCTACAATGAGCAGTTCTTC; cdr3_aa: CASSFGFRDRGESSYNEQFF
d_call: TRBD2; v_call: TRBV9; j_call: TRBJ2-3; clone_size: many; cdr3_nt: TGTGCCAGCAGCCCGAGCGGGGGCACAGATACGCAGTATTTT; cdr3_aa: CASSPSGGTDTQYF
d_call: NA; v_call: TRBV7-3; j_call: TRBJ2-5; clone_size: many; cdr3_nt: TGTGCCAGCAGCTTAACGGGGACCCAAGAGACCCAGTACTTC; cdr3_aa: CASSLTGTQETQYF
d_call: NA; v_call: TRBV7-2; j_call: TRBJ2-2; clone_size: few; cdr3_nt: TGTGCCAGCAGCTTTCCGACATACGTCGGGGAGCTGTTTTTT; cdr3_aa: CASSFPTYVGELFF
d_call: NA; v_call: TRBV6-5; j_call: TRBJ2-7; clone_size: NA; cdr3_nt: TGTGCCAGTACCTTGCTAAACGAGCAGTACTTC; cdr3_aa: CASTLLNEQYF
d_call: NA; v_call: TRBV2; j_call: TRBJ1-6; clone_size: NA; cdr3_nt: TGTGCCAGCAGAGACAGGAGCAACAATTCACCCCTCCACTTT; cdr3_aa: CASRDRSNNSPLHF
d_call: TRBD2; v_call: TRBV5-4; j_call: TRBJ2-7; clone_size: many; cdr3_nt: TGTGCCAGCAGCTCGACTAGCGGATTCTCCTACGAGCAGTACTTC; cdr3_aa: CASSSTSGFSYEQYF
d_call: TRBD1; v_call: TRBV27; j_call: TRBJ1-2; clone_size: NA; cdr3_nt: TGTGCCAGCAAGGAAAGGGGGCACTATGGCTACACCTTC; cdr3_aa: CASKERGHYGYTF
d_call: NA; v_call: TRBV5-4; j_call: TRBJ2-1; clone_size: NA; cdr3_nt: TGTGCCAGCAGCCTAACGCCCAACCACAATGAGCAGTTCTTC; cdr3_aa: CASSLTPNHNEQFF
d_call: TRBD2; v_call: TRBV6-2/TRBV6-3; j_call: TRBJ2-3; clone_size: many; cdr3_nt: TGTGCCAGCAGTTACTCGATTAGCGGGGGGGAAAGCACAGATACGCAGTATTTT; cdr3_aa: CASSYSISGGESTDTQYF
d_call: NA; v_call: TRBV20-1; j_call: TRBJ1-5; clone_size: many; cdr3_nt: TGCAGTGCTAGAAAGGGTATGGGAGGAGTTGGGAATCAGCCCCAGCATTTT; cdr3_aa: CSARKGMGGVGNQPQHF
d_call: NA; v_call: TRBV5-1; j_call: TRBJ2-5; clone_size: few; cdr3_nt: TGCGCCAGCAGCTCTCTGGTAGGGGAGACCCAGTACTTC; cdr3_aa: CASSSLVGETQYF
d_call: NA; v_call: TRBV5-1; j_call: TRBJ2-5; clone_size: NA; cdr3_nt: TGCGCCAGCAGCCGAAGGTCCACAGCTGAAGAGACCCAGTACTTC; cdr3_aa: CASSRRSTAEETQYF
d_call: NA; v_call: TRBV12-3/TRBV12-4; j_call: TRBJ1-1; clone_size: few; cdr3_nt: TGTGCCAGCAGTTTGGATGGACACGACGGTTATTCGGTAGACACTGAAGCTTTCTTT; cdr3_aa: CASSLDGHDGYSVDTEAFF
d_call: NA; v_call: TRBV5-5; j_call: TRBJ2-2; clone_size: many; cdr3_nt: TGTGCCAGCAGCCTCGGGGGTGGTCCCACCGGGGAGCTGTTTTTT; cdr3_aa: CASSLGGGPTGELFF
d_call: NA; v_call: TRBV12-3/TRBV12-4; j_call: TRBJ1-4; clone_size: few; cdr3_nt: TGTGCCAGCAGTTCCGGGAATAGAAATGAAAAACTGTTTTTT; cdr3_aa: CASSSGNRNEKLFF
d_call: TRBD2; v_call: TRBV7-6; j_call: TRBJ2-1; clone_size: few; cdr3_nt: TGTGCCAGCAGCTTAGCGGCGGGGGGATCCTACAATGAGCAGTTCTTC; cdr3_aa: CASSLAAGGSYNEQFF
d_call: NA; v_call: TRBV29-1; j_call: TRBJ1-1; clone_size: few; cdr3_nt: TGCAGCGTTGGGGGGCGGATGAACACTGAAGCTTTCTTT; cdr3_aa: CSVGGRMNTEAFF
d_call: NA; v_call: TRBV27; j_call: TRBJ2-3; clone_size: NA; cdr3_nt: TGTGCCAGCAGTTTGCGGGATACGCAGTATTTT; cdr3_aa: CASSLRDTQYF
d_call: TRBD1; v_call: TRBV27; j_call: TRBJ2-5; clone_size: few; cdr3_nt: TGTGCCAGCAGTTTATTCCACAGGGGGCAGGAGACCCAGTACTTC; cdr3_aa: CASSLFHRGQETQYF
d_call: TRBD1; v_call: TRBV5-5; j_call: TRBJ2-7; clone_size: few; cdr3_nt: TGTGCCAGCAGCTTGTCCCAACTCCGGGACAGGGGCTACGAGCAGTACTTC; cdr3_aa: CASSLSQLRDRGYEQYF
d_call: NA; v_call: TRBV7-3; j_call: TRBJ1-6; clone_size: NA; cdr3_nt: TGTGCCAGCAGCTTCTCCGCCGATAATTCACCCCTCCACTTT; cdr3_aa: CASSFSADNSPLHF
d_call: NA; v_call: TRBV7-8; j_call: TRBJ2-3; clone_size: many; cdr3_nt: TGTGCCAGCAGTTTCCTGAGGGGCACAGATACGCAGTATTTT; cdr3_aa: CASSFLRGTDTQYF
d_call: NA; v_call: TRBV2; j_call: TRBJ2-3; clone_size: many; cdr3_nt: TGTGCCAGCCAGTCGGCTAGTTCGCAGGATACGCAGTATTTT; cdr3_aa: CASQSASSQDTQYF
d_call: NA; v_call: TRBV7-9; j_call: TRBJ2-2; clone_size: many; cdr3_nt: TGTGCCAGCAGCTTGCTCATGGACTCCTACGGCACCGGGGAGCTGTTTTTT; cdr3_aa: CASSLLMDSYGTGELFF
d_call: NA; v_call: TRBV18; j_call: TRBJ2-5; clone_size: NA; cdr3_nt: TGTGCCAGCTCACCGAGGGGAATAGAGACCCAGTACTTC; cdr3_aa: CASSPRGIETQYF
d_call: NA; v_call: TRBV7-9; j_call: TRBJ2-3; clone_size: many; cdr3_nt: TGTGCCAGCAGCTGGGGGTCCACAGATACGCAGTATTTT; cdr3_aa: CASSWGSTDTQYF
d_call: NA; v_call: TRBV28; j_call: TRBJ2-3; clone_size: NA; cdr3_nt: TGTGCCAGCGTGGCAAGCACAGATACGCAGTATTTT; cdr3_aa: CASVASTDTQYF
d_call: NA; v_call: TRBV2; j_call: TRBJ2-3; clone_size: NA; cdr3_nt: TGTGCCAGCAGCTGGACTATCACAGATACGCAGTATTTT; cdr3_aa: CASSWTITDTQYF
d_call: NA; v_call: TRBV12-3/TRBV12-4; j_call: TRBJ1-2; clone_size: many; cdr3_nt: TGTGCCAGCAGTTTCGGCTCGACGGGCTACACCTTC; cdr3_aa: CASSFGSTGYTF
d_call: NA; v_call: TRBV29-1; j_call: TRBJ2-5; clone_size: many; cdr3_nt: TGCAGCGTTGAAGATCTTTACCCTATAGGGGAGACCCAGTACTTC; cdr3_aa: CSVEDLYPIGETQYF
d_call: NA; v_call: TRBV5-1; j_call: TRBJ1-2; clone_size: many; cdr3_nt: TGCGCCAGCAGCTATCCCGGACAGCCTGGAACCTTC; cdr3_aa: CASSYPGQPGTF
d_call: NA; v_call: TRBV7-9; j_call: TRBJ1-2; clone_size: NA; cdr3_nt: TGTGCCAGCGGTACCGCAGCTTTCTATGGCTACACCTTC; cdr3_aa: CASGTAAFYGYTF
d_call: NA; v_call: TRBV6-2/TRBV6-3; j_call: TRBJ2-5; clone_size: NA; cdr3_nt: TGTGCCAGCAGAACCGGATGGGAGGAGACCCAGTACTTC; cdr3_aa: CASRTGWEETQYF